The T cell receptor (beta chain) under discussion was sequenced for a study of response to subunit inactivated influenza vaccine. Study-wide findings and caveats: The authors proposed limited new T cell recruitment per seasonal influenza vaccination.

Many counts were recorded for this clonotype. Its antigen is currently unknown. TCRdb independently ran MiXCR on the RT-PCR reads; one entry per CDR3 protein. Seen here are 650,000 to 700,000 distinct CDR3 sequences, 15% to 18% observed once, and the top ten hold more than 9%. The receptor's source is a man over 45 who received an inactivated influenza vaccine. Sequenced material: PBMCs from blood, taken less than 13 days after vaccination.

The chain's CDR3 is CASSLTSGTQETQYF. The CDR3 DNA follows: TGCGCCAGCAGCTTGACTAGCGGGACACAAGAGACCCAGTACTTC. This chain connects TRBV5-1 to TRBJ2-5; TRBD2 matches at 10 bases. The CDR3 loop spans 15 amino acids. J was trimmed by 2 bases and V by 1 base; bases with no gene match: 2. Per the germline V gene, CDR1 is SGHRS and CDR2 is YFSETQ.